One sample yielded the 28 T cell receptor beta chains listed below, sequenced in a study of cytomegalovirus exposure and HLA in healthy donors (dated by TCRdb to the late 2010s). Libraries were prepared through the immunoSEQ multiplex PCR assay. For the multiplex PCR, a mixture combining 60 forward primers for TCR Vbeta segments and 13 reverse primers for TCR Jbeta segments was used. TCRdb carries this immuneACCESS record with in-frame sequences only. Its versions omit some clonotypes, under half of them owing to an unresolved V gene in the studies checked, with the rest unexplained. Across this sample there are about 150,000 clones, with over 60% seen only once. The ten largest account for 1.8% of the sample. Sequenced: PBMCs. Source of these receptors: a man in his forties in good health and CMV-seronegative.

The V and J genes are TRBV27 and TRBJ2-7, with 10 bases fitting TRBD2. This CDR3 spans 15 amino acids. V shed 5 bases and J 7 bases; nucleotides not matched to a gene: 11. Germline loops: CDR1 MNHEY, CDR2 SMNVEV (reference sequence). The DNA of the CDR3 is TGTGCCAGCAGTCCCCGTCTAGCGGGAGTGATTGAGCAGTACTTC. Translated, it gives CASSPRLAGVIEQYF.

The chain has TRBV4-1 and TRBJ2-3, with 10 bases lining up with TRBD2. The V segment lost 0 bases and the J segment 10 bases; nucleotides outside the gene matches: 13. The CDR3 totals 17 residues. Germline V CDR1 and CDR2: MGHRA, YSYEKL. The CDR3 loop reads CASSQDPVAGGTLAQYF. The CDR3, as DNA: TGCGCCAGCAGCCAAGATCCGGTAGCGGGAGGAACGCTAGCGCAGTATTTT.

The genes are TRBV30 and TRBJ2-7, with 12 positions matching TRBD2. CDR3 length: 16 amino acids. Germline V gene lookup returns CDR1 GTSNPN and CDR2 SVGIG (reference sequence). The ends lost 0 bases at V and 3 bases at J; junction bases unmatched: 6. The CDR3 DNA reads TGTGCCTGGAGTGTCCAAAGGACTAGCGGGGACTACGAGCAGTACTTC. Its protein is CAWSVQRTSGDYEQYF.

The chain is built from TRBV7-8 and TRBJ2-2, with 15 bases identical to TRBD2. Germline V gene lookup returns CDR1 SGHVS and CDR2 FQNEAQ. The CDR3 extends over 19 amino acids. V shed 5 bases, J shed 4 bases, and the junction held 11 bases outside the gene matches. The CDR3: CASSTGTSGRRGGTGELFF. Here the CDR3 DNA reads TGTGCCAGCAGCACCGGGACTAGCGGGAGGCGAGGGGGCACCGGGGAGCTGTTTTTT.

The V and J genes are TRBV27 and TRBJ2-5; 11 nucleotides line up with TRBD2. The trim removed 2 bases at V and 5 bases at J, leaving 7 bases unmatched. Per germline, CDR1 MNHEY and CDR2 SMNVEV (reference sequence). This CDR3 has 16 amino acids. DNA for the CDR3: TGTGCCAGCAGTTTAGATAGCGGGAGGGCCGGGGAGACCCAGTACTTC. As protein: CASSLDSGRAGETQYF.

The CDR3 loop reads CASSEGSRLAELLYEQYF. As DNA, the CDR3 is TGTGCCAGCAGTGAAGGATCGCGACTAGCGGAGCTCCTCTACGAGCAGTACTTC. The chain couples TRBV6-1 to TRBJ2-7; 9 bases agree with TRBD2. Germline-derived CDR1 and CDR2 are MNHNS and SASEGT. V shed 1 base and J 3 bases; nucleotides not matched to a gene: 13. The CDR3 consists of 18 residues.

The chain employs TRBV14 and TRBJ2-7; 8 bases map to TRBD1. The CDR3 is 15 residues long. Trimming at V came to 1 base and at J to 2 bases, leaving 4 bases not matched to a gene. CDR1 and CDR2 (germline): SGHDN, FVKESK. In DNA form, the CDR3 reads TGTGCCAGCAGCCAAGTACAGGGGGTCGCCTACGAGCAGTACTTC. Its protein is CASSQVQGVAYEQYF.

The sample holds a few counts of this clone. The genes are TRBV27 and TRBJ2-1, with 8 bases identical to TRBD2. V gave up 2 bases and J gave up 9 bases; unmatched junction bases: 6. This CDR3 comprises 14 residues. The germline gives CDR1 MNHEY, CDR2 SMNVEV (reference sequence). The CDR3 nucleotides are TGTGCCAGCAGTTTAGCGGGAGGAAGGGGTGAGCAGTTCTTC. Protein product: CASSLAGGRGEQFF.

This chain links TRBV30 with TRBJ2-5; tentatively, D is TRBD2 (6 bases). Per germline, CDR1 GTSNPN and CDR2 SVGIG (reference sequence). The CDR3 covers 14 residues. Trimming pared 2 bases from V and 4 bases from J, leaving 14 bases between. CDR3 amino acids: CAWSFYGGRETQYF. The CDR3 DNA follows: TGTGCCTGGAGTTTTTATGGGGGGAGAGAGACCCAGTACTTC.

This sequence joins TRBV6-1 and TRBJ2-3; TRBD2 matches 8 bases. Germline V gene lookup returns CDR1 MNHNS and CDR2 SASEGT. The CDR3 is 15 residues long. In DNA form, the CDR3 reads TGTGGGGGGCTGCCGGGAGCGGGGGAATATGATACGCAGTATTTT. The encoded protein is CGGLPGAGEYDTQYF.

The DNA for the CDR3 is TGTGCCAGCAGCCTTGGTAGCTACGAGCAGTACTTC. Translation: CASSLGSYEQYF. The chain employs TRBV14 and TRBJ2-7; no clear D. Germline lookup yields CDR1 SGHDN and CDR2 FVKESK. Trimming took off 4 bases at V and 3 bases at J, with 7 bases between the two ends. The CDR3 extends over 12 amino acids.

This clone was observed a few times. The chain links TRBV27 to TRBJ2-7, with a tentative D call TRBD2 (6 bases). Germline CDR1 and CDR2: MNHEY and SMNVEV (reference sequence). Between the trimmed V and J ends, which lost 4 bases and 4 bases, there was a span of 20 bases. The CDR3 is made up of 16 amino acids. The CDR3: CASSSRDFYTNYEQYF. The CDR3 DNA reads TGTGCCAGCAGTTCCAGGGACTTCTACACCAATTACGAGCAGTACTTC.

The chain uses TRBV5-1 and TRBJ2-6, with D perhaps matching TRBD2 (5 bases). V was cut by 4 bases and J by 3 bases, with 14 bases left in between. There are 16 residues in the CDR3. CDR1 SGHRS and CDR2 YFSETQ come from the germline V gene. The CDR3 protein is CASSPRGVGGANVLTF. The DNA of the CDR3 is TGCGCCAGCAGCCCCCGGGGAGTGGGTGGGGCCAACGTCCTGACTTTC.

This clone occurred a few times. CDR3 sequence (DNA): TGCGCCAGCAACCTGGACAGGGCCATCAGAGATACGCAGTATTTT. Amino acids: CASNLDRAIRDTQYF. This rearrangement joins TRBV10-1 to TRBJ2-3; 8 bases fit TRBD1. Trimming cost V 7 bases and J 5 bases; bases outside gene matches: 11. CDR3 length equals 15 residues. Germline CDR1 is WNHNN and CDR2 is SYGVQD (reference sequence).

The rearrangement links TRBV19 to TRBJ2-2, with TRBD2 matching 8 bases. The CDR3 has 16 residues. V was clipped by 3 bases and J by 8 bases; unmatched bases: 11. Germline V gene lookup returns CDR1 LNHDA and CDR2 SQIVND (reference sequence). Here the CDR3 DNA reads TGTGCCAGTAGTATTAAAGCGGGGGTAGGCTTGGGGGAGCTGTTTTTT. It is translated as CASSIKAGVGLGELFF.

In this sample, this clone turned up once. CDR3 sequence reads: CASNRKTGGVTGELFF. The CDR3 DNA sequence: TGTGCCAGCAACCGTAAGACAGGGGGGGTCACCGGGGAGCTGTTTTTT. V gene TRBV27 combines with J gene TRBJ2-2; 9 nucleotides agree with TRBD1. The CDR3 consists of 16 residues. The ends lost 7 bases at V and 4 bases at J; junction bases unmatched: 10. CDR1 and CDR2 from the germline V gene are MNHEY and SMNVEV (reference sequence).

This chain links TRBV15 with TRBJ2-2; D uncertain. CDR3 length: 14 residues. Germline values: CDR1 LNHNV, CDR2 YYDKDF (reference sequence). V dropped 6 bases and J dropped 1 base, with 9 bases sitting between them. The CDR3 sequence is CATRLSRNTGELFF. Written as DNA, the CDR3 is TGTGCCACCAGGCTGAGTCGGAACACCGGGGAGCTGTTTTTT.

The rearrangement joins TRBV6-5 to TRBJ2-3; perhaps TRBD2 as D (6 bases). V gave up 2 bases and J gave up 3 bases, with 12 bases separating them. The CDR3 spans 15 residues. Germline V CDR1 and CDR2: MNHEY, SVGAGI. The CDR3 bases are TGTGCCAGCAGTTACGGGGCAGGAGGGACAGATACGCAGTATTTT. It yields the protein CASSYGAGGTDTQYF.

The table lists this clone with a few counts. The chain recombines TRBV4-1 with TRBJ1-1; no clear D gene. Looked up from germline, CDR1 is MGHRA and CDR2 is YSYEKL. V lost 0 bases and J lost 2, with 4 bases in between. CDR3 length: 13 amino acids. CDR3 amino acids: CASSQELNTEAFF. The CDR3 DNA reads as TGCGCCAGCAGCCAAGAACTCAACACTGAAGCTTTCTTT.

The chain carries TRBV15 and TRBJ1-1, with D maybe TRBD1 (5 bases). Germline lookup yields CDR1 LNHNV and CDR2 YYDKDF (reference sequence). The CDR3 is 12 amino acids. The V end lost 5 bases, the J end lost 3 bases, and 7 bases lay between the germline ends. The CDR3 is CATSGGYTEAFF. DNA for the CDR3: TGTGCCACCAGCGGGGGGTACACTGAAGCTTTCTTT.

The rearrangement joins TRBV30 to TRBJ1-2; no clear D gene. The CDR3 is 13 residues long. Germline V gene data show CDR1 as GTSNPN and CDR2 as SVGIG (reference sequence). V was cut by 0 bases and J by 8 bases, with 13 bases left in between. The CDR3 region has the DNA TGTGCCTGGAGTGTACTGTTGAGGGAGGGCTACACCTTC. Translated: CAWSVLLREGYTF.

This clone turned up a few times. The genes are TRBV11-3 and TRBJ2-2; D ambiguous. The CDR3 covers 13 residues. Trimming removed 5 bases at V and 0 bases at J, with 4 bases between. Per germline, CDR1 SGHNT and CDR2 YENEEA. CDR3 amino acids: CASSPTNTGELFF. In nucleotides, the CDR3 is TGTGCCAGCAGCCCTACGAACACCGGGGAGCTGTTTTTT.

This sequence joins TRBV14 and TRBJ2-7; 9 bases match TRBD2. Trimming removed 5 bases from V and 0 bases from J; junction bases left unmatched: 8. The CDR3 has 16 residues. Germline V gives CDR1 SGHDN, CDR2 FVKESK. The CDR3 protein is CASSKIGTSPSYEQYF. CDR3 in DNA: TGTGCCAGCAGCAAAATCGGGACTAGCCCCTCCTACGAGCAGTACTTC.

The chain recombines TRBV30 with TRBJ2-2; D is uncertain. Germline CDR1 GTSNPN, CDR2 SVGIG (reference sequence). This CDR3 contains 15 residues. Trimming shortened V by 2 bases and J by 6 bases, and 16 bases separated the two germline ends. The CDR3 bases are TGTGCCTGGAGTCGCCACTCTACAGATCCCGGGGAGCTGTTTTTT. It yields the protein CAWSRHSTDPGELFF. Complete variable domain (other parts from reference TRBV30 and TRBJ2-2): SQTIHQWPATLVQPVGSPLSLECTVEGTSNPNLYWYRQAAGRGLQLLFYSVGIGQISSEVPQNLSASRPQDRQFILSSKKLLLSDSGFYLCAWSRHSTDPGELFFGEGSRLTVL.

Concerning this clone: The missing conserved phenylalanine or tryptophan at the end of this CDR3 makes a read error likely. This chain joins TRBV5-1 and TRBJ1-1, with 9 bases matching TRBD1. V shed 3 bases and J 4 bases; nucleotides not matched to a gene: 7. There are 15 residues in the CDR3. Per germline, CDR1 SGHRS and CDR2 YFSETQ. CDR3 DNA sequence: TGCGCCAGCAGCTCGTGGTCGGGACAGGGCACTGAAGCTTTCCTT. Translating it yields CASSSWSGQGTEAFL.

V and J are TRBV18 and TRBJ2-3; tentative D call: TRBD1 (5 bases). V lost 2 bases and J lost 3, with 12 bases in between. CDR1 is KGHSH, CDR2 LQKENI, per germline. CDR3 length equals 15 residues. This chain's CDR3 is CASSPGMAGTDTQYF. The CDR3 DNA sequence: TGTGCCAGCTCACCAGGGATGGCAGGGACAGATACGCAGTATTTT.

V is TRBV28 and J is TRBJ2-3; D gene unclear. This CDR3 comprises 13 residues. The V end was cut by 6 bases, the J end by 4 bases, with 11 bases between. CDR1 is MDHEN and CDR2 is SYDVKM in the germline V gene. The CDR3 DNA reads as TGTGCCAGCAGGGCCGGAGATCCAGATACGCAGTATTTT. It codes for CASRAGDPDTQYF. Variable domain in full (rest from reference TRBV28 and TRBJ2-3): DVKVTQSSRYLVKRTGEKVFLECVQDMDHENMFWYRQDPGLGLRLIYFSYDVKMKEKGDIPEGYSVSREKKERFSLILESASTNQTSMYLCASRAGDPDTQYFGPGTRLTVL.

CDR3 DNA sequence: TGTGCCAGCAGCTTCGCCCAAGGACAGCTATCCTACGAGCAGTACTTC. This translates into CASSFAQGQLSYEQYF. The chain has TRBV7-9 and TRBJ2-7; D is perhaps TRBD1 (6 bases). Germline V lookup: CDR1 SEHNR, CDR2 FQNEAQ (reference sequence). The CDR3 covers 16 residues. V was pared by 3 bases and J by 1 base, with 16 bases between. The full variable domain, with the rest looked up from reference TRBV7-9 and TRBJ2-7, is DTGVSQNPRHKITKRGQNVTFRCDPISEHNRLYWYRQTLGQGPEFLTYFQNEAQLEKSRLLSDRFSAERPKGSFSTLEIQRTEQGDSAMYLCASSFAQGQLSYEQYFGPGTRLTVT.